This T cell receptor (beta chain) was retrieved from a study of technical replicates of blood from a handful of donors. The V and J ends lost 4 bases and 6 bases respectively, with 16 bases between them. CDR3 length: 14 amino acids. The germline V gene has CDR1 GTSNPN and CDR2 SVGIG (reference sequence). Libraries were prepared by immunoSEQ multiplex PCR; TCRdb keeps only in-frame clonotypes and omits some of them. The sample has around 60,000 clones, almost 95% seen once. This clonotype originated in a human donor in good health. Some clones in this sample may be carry-over from other donors' samples. The specimen was PBMCs. This chain joins TRBV30 and TRBJ2-1; maybe TRBD2 (6 bases). CDR3 in DNA: TGTGCCTGGATGGGGCTGGCGGGGATCAATGAGCAGTTCTTC. Its protein is CAWMGLAGINEQFF.